A single sample gave rise to the 4 T cell receptor beta chains below, sequenced in a study of CD4 T cells in relation to SARS-CoV-2 and coronaviruses. Some clones are missing from TCRdb's copy, which holds only in-frame ones; the method was immunoSEQ multiplex PCR. The sample records 25,000 to 30,000 clones, approximately 76% being singletons. CD4+ T cells from unexposed donors were obtained before the COVID-19 pandemic (2011-2018). CD4+ T cells were isolated from the cells after roughly 11 days of culture. Their recognized antigens are unknown. Input material: CD4+ T cells from PBMCs, cultured in vitro. These receptors were collected from a human donor in good health.

This clone appeared a single time. This chain connects TRBV2 to TRBJ2-7; D gene uncertain. Trimming took off 6 bases at V and 0 bases at J, with 12 bases between the two ends. The CDR3 runs 14 residues. In germline, CDR1 is SNHLY, CDR2 FYNNEI. CDR3: CASRGLGGSYEQYF. CDR3 sequence (DNA): TGTGCCAGCAGGGGCTTAGGTGGCTCCTACGAGCAGTACTTC.

This sequence joins TRBV6-2 or TRBV6-3 and TRBJ2-2, with D hard to call. CDR1 and CDR2 from the germline V gene are MNHEY and SVGEGT. The CDR3 runs to 15 residues. V was pared by 6 bases and J by 4 bases, with 15 bases between. The CDR3 spells CASSSGGQGTGELFF. The CDR3 nucleotides read TGTGCCAGCAGCTCGGGTGGGCAAGGCACCGGGGAGCTGTTTTTT.

This clone was counted only a few times. The chain links TRBV9 to TRBJ2-1; D might be TRBD1 or TRBD2, each matching 5 bases. V was shortened by 4 bases and J by 6 bases, with 23 bases between the two germline ends. Germline V lookup: CDR1 SGDLS, CDR2 YYNGEE. The CDR3 runs to 17 residues. CDR3 protein: CASSLRLGTGLSNEQFF. The CDR3 DNA reads as TGTGCCAGCAGCCTCCGCCTGGGGACGGGCTTGAGCAATGAGCAGTTCTTC.

The gene calls are TRBV4-3 and TRBJ1-6; unclear D gene. Trimming stripped 4 bases from V and 0 bases from J, with 10 bases between. The CDR3 has 16 amino acids. Germline V gene lookup returns CDR1 LGHNA and CDR2 YSLEER. The CDR3 spells CASSPDSNSYNSPLHF. For the CDR3, the DNA is TGCGCCAGCAGCCCCGATTCAAACTCCTATAATTCACCCCTCCACTTT.